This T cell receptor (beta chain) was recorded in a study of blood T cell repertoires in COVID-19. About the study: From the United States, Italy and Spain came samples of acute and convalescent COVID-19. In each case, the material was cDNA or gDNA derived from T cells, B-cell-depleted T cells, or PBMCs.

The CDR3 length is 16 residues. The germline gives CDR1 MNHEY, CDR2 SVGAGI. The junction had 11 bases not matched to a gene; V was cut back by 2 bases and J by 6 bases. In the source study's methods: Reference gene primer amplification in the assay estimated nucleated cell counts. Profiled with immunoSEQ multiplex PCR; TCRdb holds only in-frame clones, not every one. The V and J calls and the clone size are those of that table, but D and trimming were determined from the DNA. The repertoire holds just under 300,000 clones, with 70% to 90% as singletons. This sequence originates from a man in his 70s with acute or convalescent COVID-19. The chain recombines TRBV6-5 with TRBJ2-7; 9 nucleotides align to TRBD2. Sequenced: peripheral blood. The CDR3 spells CASSYRTSASLGEQYF. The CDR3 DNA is TGTGCCAGCAGTTACCGGACTAGCGCATCGTTGGGCGAGCAGTACTTC.